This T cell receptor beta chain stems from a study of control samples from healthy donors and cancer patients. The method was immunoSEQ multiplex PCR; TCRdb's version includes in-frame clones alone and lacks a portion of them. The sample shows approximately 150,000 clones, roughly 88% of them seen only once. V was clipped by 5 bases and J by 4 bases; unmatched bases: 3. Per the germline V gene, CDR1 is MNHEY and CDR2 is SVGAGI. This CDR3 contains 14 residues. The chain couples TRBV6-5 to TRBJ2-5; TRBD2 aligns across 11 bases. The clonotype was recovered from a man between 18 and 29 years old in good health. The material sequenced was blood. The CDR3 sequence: CASSQLAGAETQYF. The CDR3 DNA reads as TGTGCCAGCAGTCAACTAGCGGGGGCAGAGACCCAGTACTTC.